These T cell receptor beta chains were read from a single sample in a study of technical replicates of blood from a few donors. The table came from immunoSEQ multiplex PCR; TCRdb's copy has only in-frame clones and leaves some out. The table lists under 90,000 clones, about 98% of them singletons. The sample taken for sequencing was T cells isolated from PBMCs. The origin of the receptors is a human donor in good health. The CDR3 runs from the conserved cysteine through the conserved F or W. The D gene is left open where the match is weak. Clone size, where shown, is once, few, many, or a class for clones that have expanded.

d_gene,v_gene,abundance,j_gene,CDR3nt,CDR3aa
TRBD2,TRBV4-1,NA,TRBJ2-3,TGCGCCAGCAGCCAACTTGGGCTAGCGGGAACCAACCCCACAGATACGCAGTATTTT,CASSQLGLAGTNPTDTQYF
NA,TRBV28,NA,TRBJ1-5,TGTGCCAGCAGTTTAACAGAATACCTTAATCAGCCCCAGCATTTT,CASSLTEYLNQPQHF
TRBD1,TRBV7-2,NA,TRBJ1-1,TGTGCCAGCAGCTTAGCGGGACAGCTTGAAGCTTTCTTT,CASSLAGQLEAFF
TRBD1,TRBV7-7,NA,TRBJ2-7,TGTGCCAGCAGCACGGGACAGGGCGCCTCCTACGAGCAGTACTTC,CASSTGQGASYEQYF
NA,TRBV4-1,NA,TRBJ2-1,TGCGCCAGCAGCCAAGTGGGCGGGGTGGCTGAGCAGTTCTTC,CASSQVGGVAEQFF
NA,TRBV25-1,NA,TRBJ2-1,TGTGCCAGCAGTGAGTTCGCGACTAGTCGGCGGGACAATGAGCAGTTCTTC,CASSEFATSRRDNEQFF
NA,TRBV28,NA,TRBJ2-3,TGTGCCAGCAGTTTTCAAGGGCAGGGGGGACATACGCAGTATTTT,CASSFQGQGGHTQYF
TRBD1,TRBV30,NA,TRBJ1-6,TGTGCCTGGGGGACAGATTCTAATTCACCCCTCCACTTT,CAWGTDSNSPLHF
TRBD1,TRBV7-9,NA,TRBJ1-4,TGTGCCAGCAGCTCTGCCGGACAGGGTCTTGGTGAAAAACTGTTTTTT,CASSSAGQGLGEKLFF
NA,TRBV27,once,TRBJ1-3,TGTGCCAGCAGTTTGGTTGCAGGGACTGGAAACACCATATATTTT,CASSLVAGTGNTIYF
TRBD1,TRBV5-1,NA,TRBJ1-2,TGCGCCAGCAGCTTGGAGGGGGCGTTATATGGCTACACCTTC,CASSLEGALYGYTF
NA,TRBV4-1,NA,TRBJ1-3,TGCGCCAGCAGCTTCAGCACCAGGGCATCCTCTGGAAACACCATATATTTT,CASSFSTRASSGNTIYF
NA,TRBV30,NA,TRBJ1-1,TGTGCCTGGAGCCGGTCCGAAGCTTTCTTT,CAWSRSEAFF
NA,TRBV6-5,NA,TRBJ1-2,TGTGCCAGCAGCCCCCTGGGACTTTTTGGCTACACCTTC,CASSPLGLFGYTF
TRBD1,TRBV19,NA,TRBJ1-6,TGTGCCAGTAGTATTGATCCGGGACAGATTTCACCCCTCCACTTT,CASSIDPGQISPLHF
TRBD2,TRBV29-1,NA,TRBJ2-2,TGCAGCGGATTAGGACTAGCGGGAGGTTGGAACACCGGGGAGCTGTTTTTT,CSGLGLAGGWNTGELFF
NA,TRBV14,NA,TRBJ2-7,TGTGCCAGCAGCCAAGACTACTTTGTGACACCGAGACACGAGCAGTACTTC,CASSQDYFVTPRHEQYF
NA,TRBV5-4,NA,TRBJ1-1,TGTGCCAGCAGCTTGGATCGAGGTTTAGCCGGCTTT,CASSLDRGLAGF
TRBD1,TRBV6-1,NA,TRBJ1-2,TGTGCCAGCAGTTCGGACAGGGCATTCTATGGCTACACCTTC,CASSSDRAFYGYTF
NA,TRBV5-1,NA,TRBJ2-7,TGCGCCAGCAGCTTCCGGGAACCCGAGAGTTTCTACGAGCAGTACTTC,CASSFREPESFYEQYF
TRBD1,TRBV4-1,NA,TRBJ1-1,TGCGCCAGCAGCCCAACACAGGGGGGGAACACTGAAGCTTTCTTT,CASSPTQGGNTEAFF
TRBD1,TRBV28,few,TRBJ1-1,TGTGCCAGCAGTTGGACAGGGGGGAACAGTTTGAACACTGAAGCTTTCTTT,CASSWTGGNSLNTEAFF
NA,TRBV9,once,TRBJ2-2,TGTGCCAGCACCGATACTAACACCGGGGAGCTGTTTTTT,CASTDTNTGELFF
NA,TRBV5-1,NA,TRBJ1-1,TGCGCCAGCAGCTTGGGACAGGTGGTTGAAGCTTTCTTT,CASSLGQVVEAFF
NA,TRBV11-3,NA,TRBJ2-5,TGTGCCAGCAGCTTAAGAGGGTTGGAGACCCAGTACTTC,CASSLRGLETQYF
NA,TRBV5-1,NA,TRBJ2-7,TGCGCCAGCAGCTTGTCAGGGGACGGGACCTACGAGCAGTACTTC,CASSLSGDGTYEQYF
TRBD2,TRBV6-1,NA,TRBJ2-1,TGTGCCAGCAGTGGATTAGCGGGAGGGCCCTCCAATGAGCAGTTCTTC,CASSGLAGGPSNEQFF
TRBD2,TRBV27,NA,TRBJ2-7,TGTGCCAGCAGTCCCACTAGCGGGGGGGCACGAGAGCAGTACTTC,CASSPTSGGAREQYF
NA,TRBV7-8,NA,TRBJ2-2,TGTGCCAGCAGCGAACAGGTCACCGGGGAGCTGTTTTTT,CASSEQVTGELFF
NA,TRBV4-1,once,TRBJ2-7,TGCGCCAGCAGCCAAGGGTTTGGAGGTTGGGCCTCCTACGAGCAGTACTTC,CASSQGFGGWASYEQYF
TRBD1,TRBV27,NA,TRBJ1-2,TGTGCCAGCAGTCCGGGACAGTGGGGCGTCGGGAACTATGGCTACACCTTC,CASSPGQWGVGNYGYTF
NA,TRBV30,NA,TRBJ1-1,TGTGCCTGGAGCGTGGGACTGGCTCGCAACACTGAAGCTTTCTTT,CAWSVGLARNTEAFF
NA,TRBV5-6,NA,TRBJ1-1,TGTGCCAGCAGCTCAGTTACTGAAGCTTTCTTT,CASSSVTEAFF
NA,TRBV11-2,NA,TRBJ1-2,TGTGCCAGCAGCTTATCGAGTGGGGGGGTCTATGGCTACACCTTC,CASSLSSGGVYGYTF
TRBD2,TRBV6-1,NA,TRBJ2-7,TGTGCCAGCAGTGAAGGGACTAGCCTCTACGAGCAGTACTTC,CASSEGTSLYEQYF
TRBD2,TRBV18,NA,TRBJ2-7,TGTGCCAGCTCACCACCGCGGAAAGCGGGAGCAACCTCCTACGAGCAGTACTTC,CASSPPRKAGATSYEQYF
NA,TRBV11-3,NA,TRBJ2-2,TGTGCCAGCAGCTTACATTCGAACACCGGGGAGCTGTTTTTT,CASSLHSNTGELFF
TRBD1,TRBV10-2,NA,TRBJ2-7,TGCGCCAGCAGTGAGTCGACGGGGTTACAGGGGGGATTGCTCGGCGAGCAGTACTTC,CASSESTGLQGGLLGEQYF
TRBD2,TRBV19,NA,TRBJ2-7,TGTGCCAGTAGTATAGGGCTAGCGGGGAGCTACGAGCAGTACTTC,CASSIGLAGSYEQYF
NA,TRBV27,NA,TRBJ1-3,TGTGCCAGCAGCACTGGAAACACCATATATTTT,CASSTGNTIYF
NA,TRBV28,NA,TRBJ2-5,TGTGCCAGCAGTTTAGCCGGGAGTGAAGAGACCCAGTACTTC,CASSLAGSEETQYF
NA,TRBV19,NA,TRBJ2-1,TGTGCCAGTAGTATAGATTCCCACAGAGAGCAGTTCTTC,CASSIDSHREQFF
TRBD2,TRBV5-4,NA,TRBJ2-7,TGTGCCAGCAGCTTGGCGCGGGGGGGCTGGCTCGAGCAGTACTTC,CASSLARGGWLEQYF
TRBD2,TRBV5-8,once,TRBJ2-7,TGTGCCAGCAGCTTTCGTCCTAGCGGGGATTACGAGCAGTACTTC,CASSFRPSGDYEQYF
TRBD2,TRBV27,NA,TRBJ2-7,TGTGCCAGCAGCTTCGGGACTAGCGGGACCTACGAGCAGTACTTC,CASSFGTSGTYEQYF
NA,TRBV2,NA,TRBJ2-4,TGTGCCAGCAGTGCCAGGATGGTAGCCAAAAACATTCAGTACTTC,CASSARMVAKNIQYF
NA,TRBV18,NA,TRBJ1-1,TGTGCCAGCTCACCAGGGGCCGCGGGAAAAGCTTTCTTT,CASSPGAAGKAFF
NA,TRBV5-1,NA,TRBJ2-3,TGCGCCAGCAGCTTTTGGGGGCGGGATACGCAGTATTTT,CASSFWGRDTQYF
NA,TRBV5-1,NA,TRBJ2-1,TGCGCCAGCAGCTACGTAGTCCGAAACTACAATGAGCAGTTCTTC,CASSYVVRNYNEQFF
NA,TRBV27,NA,TRBJ2-1,TGTGCCAGCAGTCAAATAGGGAGCTCCTACAATGAGCAGTTCTTC,CASSQIGSSYNEQFF
NA,TRBV15,NA,TRBJ1-1,TGTGCCACCAGCAGACAGGGCACTGAAGCTTTCTTT,CATSRQGTEAFF
TRBD1,TRBV6-5,NA,TRBJ2-7,TGTGCCAGCCCTAGGGGGCCTGTTTTTTACGAGCAGTACTTC,CASPRGPVFYEQYF
NA,TRBV28,NA,TRBJ1-2,TGTGCCAGCAGACAGGACAGTACCGCGCTGGGAGGCTACACCTTC,CASRQDSTALGGYTF
NA,TRBV11-3,NA,TRBJ1-2,TGTGCCAGCAGCTCACAGGGAACCTACACCTTC,CASSSQGTYTF
TRBD2,TRBV4-2,NA,TRBJ2-5,TGTGCCAGCAGCCATTCTCCCGGACTAGCGGGAGGGCCGGGGGCAGAGACCCAGTACTTC,CASSHSPGLAGGPGAETQYF